This T cell receptor (beta chain) comes out of a study of blood T cell repertoires in COVID-19. The J segment lost 7 bases and the V segment lost 7 bases, leaving 13 bases of the junction unmatched. CDR3 length: 16 residues. The germline CDR1 and CDR2 sequences are SNHLY and FYNNEI. Produced via immunoSEQ multiplex PCR; TCRdb's table is partial and in-frame only. The sample has 25,000 to 30,000 clones, over 75% seen once; the top ten hold around 10%. This clone was seen more than once but under ten times. J is TRBJ2-5 and V is TRBV2; 12 nucleotides agree with TRBD2. This sequence originates from a man aged 55 to 70 with acute or convalescent COVID-19. The sequencing input was peripheral blood. The CDR3, as DNA: TGTGCCAGCACGGAAAGGACTAGCGGGGTTATAGGGACCCAGTACTTC. As protein: CASTERTSGVIGTQYF.